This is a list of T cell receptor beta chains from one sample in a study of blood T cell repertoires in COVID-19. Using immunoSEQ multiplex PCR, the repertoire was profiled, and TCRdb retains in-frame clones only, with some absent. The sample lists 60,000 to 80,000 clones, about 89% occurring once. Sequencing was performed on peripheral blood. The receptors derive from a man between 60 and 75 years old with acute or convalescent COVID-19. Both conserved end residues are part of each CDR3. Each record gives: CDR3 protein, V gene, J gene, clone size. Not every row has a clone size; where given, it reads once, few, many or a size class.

CASLEGQGFTGELFF	TRBV6-5	TRBJ2-2	-
CAIRIQGGTDTQYF	TRBV10-3	TRBJ2-3	-
CAWSDGTDQPQHF	TRBV30	TRBJ1-5	-
CASSPTRSSANEQFF	TRBV11-3	TRBJ2-1	-
CSVVVLGRETQYF	TRBV29-1	TRBJ2-5	-
CASSSGTGGVGGYTF	TRBV5-1	TRBJ1-2	-
CASSSSGGEGGYTF	TRBV5-1	TRBJ1-2	-
CASSQSFGQGADYGYTF	TRBV4-2	TRBJ1-2	-
CASGPSGGAGELFF	TRBV12-5	TRBJ2-2	once
CASSLHNEQFF	TRBV6-5	TRBJ2-1	-